The 23 T cell receptor beta chains in this list originate from one sample, sequenced in a study of cytomegalovirus exposure and HLA in healthy donors (dated by TCRdb to about 2017). Libraries were prepared through the immunoSEQ multiplex PCR assay. For the multiplex PCR, a mixture combining 60 forward primers for TCR Vbeta segments and 13 reverse primers for TCR Jbeta segments was used. TCRdb stores this immuneACCESS table with in-frame sequences only. Part of the clones is absent; in the studies checked, under half of the shortfall reflects unresolved V genes, and no reason is known for the rest. The sample's own table lists approximately 180,000 clones. The ten largest clonotypes hold almost 6.5% of the sample. Sequencing was performed on PBMCs. All receptors come from a man aged 30 to 45 in good health and CMV-seronegative.

The chain combines TRBV19 with TRBJ1-1, with D possibly TRBD1 on 5 matching bases. V was shortened by 5 bases and J by 1 base, with 14 bases between the two germline ends. CDR1 is LNHDA and CDR2 is SQIVND in the germline V gene (reference sequence). CDR3 size: 15 residues. The CDR3 is CASSFLSGGNTEAFF. The CDR3 DNA sequence: TGTGCCAGTAGTTTTCTCTCGGGGGGGAACACTGAAGCTTTCTTT.

The chain recombines TRBV9 with TRBJ2-1; 9 nucleotides line up with TRBD2. Germline trimming cut 5 bases from V and 5 bases from J; bases unmatched to any gene: 5. Germline-derived CDR1 and CDR2 are SGDLS and YYNGEE. CDR3 length: 14 residues. CDR3 bases: TGTGCCAGCAGTTTAGCGGGAGAAAACAATGAGCAGTTCTTC. Amino acids: CASSLAGENNEQFF. The full variable domain, completed using reference TRBV9 and TRBJ2-1, is DSGVTQTPKHLITATGQRVTLRCSPRSGDLSVYWYQQSLDQGLQFLIQYYNGEERAKGNILERFSAQQFPDLHSELNLSSLELGDSALYFCASSLAGENNEQFFGPGTRLTVL.

V gene TRBV7-9 combines with J gene TRBJ2-1; D is undetermined. The CDR3 runs to 13 residues. The V gene lost 1 base and the J gene lost 6 bases, with 7 bases spanning the gap. From germline, CDR1 is SEHNR and CDR2 FQNEAQ (reference sequence). CDR3 nucleotides: TGTGCCAGCAGCTTAGGACTGATCAATGAGCAGTTCTTC. Its translation is CASSLGLINEQFF.

The V and J genes are TRBV5-4 and TRBJ1-3, with 7 bases fitting TRBD1. CDR1 and CDR2 from the germline V gene are SGHNT and YYREEE (reference sequence). After removal of 5 bases from V and 1 base from J, the junction contained 3 bases not matched to a gene. CDR3 length equals 14 residues. CDR3: CASSAGGSGNTIYF. As DNA, the CDR3 is TGTGCCAGCAGTGCAGGGGGGTCTGGAAACACCATATATTTT.

This rearrangement joins TRBV18 to TRBJ2-7; the match to TRBD1 covers 8 bases. Trimming removed 3 bases from V and 5 bases from J; junction bases left unmatched: 3. The CDR3 spans 13 residues. Germline values: CDR1 KGHSH, CDR2 LQKENI. CDR3 sequence reads: CASSPYRGNEQYF. The CDR3 nucleotides read TGTGCCAGCTCACCTTACAGGGGGAACGAGCAGTACTTC.

The V gene is TRBV18, the J gene TRBJ2-3, with D possibly TRBD2 on 7 matching bases. The CDR3 totals 16 residues. Germline CDR1 KGHSH, CDR2 LQKENI. Trimming took 1 base from V and 1 from J, leaving 12 bases between them. The CDR3 loop reads CASSPLQGGGTDTQYF. DNA of the CDR3: TGTGCCAGCTCACCACTACAAGGGGGGGGCACAGATACGCAGTATTTT.

Written as DNA, the CDR3 is TGTGCCAGCAAGTGGTCTAGCGGACTCCAAGAGACCCAGTACTTC. It encodes CASKWSSGLQETQYF. The chain joins TRBV2 to TRBJ2-5, with 7 bases matching TRBD2. The CDR3 is 15 residues long. The V segment lost 7 bases and the J segment 1 base; nucleotides outside the gene matches: 9. The germline CDR1 and CDR2 sequences are SNHLY and FYNNEI.

The genes are TRBV5-6 and TRBJ2-3, with D perhaps TRBD1 (6 bases). With 0 bases removed from V and 0 bases from J, the gap between germline ends came to 14 bases. The CDR3 spans 17 residues. CDR1 is SGHDT, CDR2 YYEEEE, per germline. This CDR3 reads CASSLAAGVTSTDTQYF. The CDR3 nucleotides are TGTGCCAGCAGCTTGGCGGCAGGGGTAACTAGCACAGATACGCAGTATTTT. Looking up the rest from reference TRBV5-6 and TRBJ2-3 gives the full variable domain: DAGVTQSPTHLIKTRGQQVTLRCSPKSGHDTVSWYQQALGQGPQFIFQYYEEEERQRGNFPDRFSGHQFPNYSSELNVNALLLGDSALYLCASSLAAGVTSTDTQYFGPGTRLTVL.

The genes are TRBV9 and TRBJ2-2; 9 bases agree with TRBD2. J was trimmed by 6 bases and V by 3 bases; bases with no gene match: 3. Germline V gene lookup returns CDR1 SGDLS and CDR2 YYNGEE. This CDR3 contains 14 residues. The CDR3 region has the DNA TGTGCCAGCAGCGCCAGGACTAGCGCCGGGGAGCTGTTTTTT. This encodes CASSARTSAGELFF.

Written as DNA, the CDR3 is TGTGCCAGCTCACCCAGCAGGGTACAAGAGACCCAGTACTTC. It encodes CASSPSRVQETQYF. The chain couples TRBV18 to TRBJ2-5; the D gene is possibly TRBD1 (5 bases). The CDR3 has 14 residues. Germline-derived CDR1 and CDR2 are KGHSH and LQKENI. V lost 3 bases and J lost 2, with 10 bases in between. The variable domain in full, with the rest retrieved from reference TRBV18 and TRBJ2-5, is NAGVMQNPRHLVRRRGQEARLRCSPMKGHSHVYWYRQLPEEGLKFMVYLQKENIIDESGMPKERFSAEFPKEGPSILRIQQVVRGDSAAYFCASSPSRVQETQYFGPGTRLLVL.

The rearrangement joins TRBV7-9 to TRBJ2-7; tentatively, D is TRBD2 (7 bases). This CDR3 spans 15 amino acids. In germline, CDR1 is SEHNR, CDR2 FQNEAQ (reference sequence). Trimming left V 5 bases short and J 5 bases short, with 19 bases between. CDR3 in DNA: TGTGCCAGCAGCCCGCGGGGGCAGGGCATTCACGAGCAGTACTTC. Its protein is CASSPRGQGIHEQYF.

This chain links TRBV19 with TRBJ1-5, with 7 bases matching TRBD1. CDR1 LNHDA and CDR2 SQIVND come from the germline V gene (reference sequence). The CDR3 runs 15 residues. V lost 9 bases and J lost 1; bases outside the gene matches: 9. The CDR3 DNA sequence: TGTGCCAGCCAGTATGCAGGGGGGAGCAATCAGCCCCAGCATTTT. It codes for CASQYAGGSNQPQHF.

V is TRBV5-1 and J is TRBJ2-1; 10 positions match TRBD1. The germline V gene encodes CDR1 SGHRS and CDR2 YFSETQ. CDR3 length: 17 residues. With V trimmed by 0 bases and J by 4 bases, 7 bases remained unmatched. The CDR3: CASSLGYGTGAYNEQFF. In DNA form, the CDR3 reads TGCGCCAGCAGCTTGGGTTACGGGACAGGGGCGTACAATGAGCAGTTCTTC.

The rearrangement joins TRBV6-5 to TRBJ2-3; D gene ambiguous. Germline values: CDR1 MNHEY, CDR2 SVGAGI. This CDR3 comprises 11 residues. V lost 6 bases to trimming and J lost 7 bases, with 8 bases between them. The DNA of the CDR3 is TGTGCCAGCAGCAACAAGTATACGCAGTATTTT. It specifies CASSNKYTQYF.

The chain carries TRBV18 and TRBJ2-5, with TRBD1 identical over 7 bases. The J call may be faulty, since TRBJ2-7 better matches the DNA end. The CDR3 extends over 15 amino acids. Germline-derived CDR1 and CDR2 are KGHSH and LQKENI. The CDR3 nucleotides are TGTGCCAGCTCAGTTGACAGGGCCCTATATACCGAGCAGTACTTC. Protein product: CASSVDRALYTEQYF.

The V and J genes are TRBV6-5 and TRBJ1-6; D call uncertain. V was trimmed by 4 bases and J by 4 bases, leaving 11 bases between them. The CDR3 has 15 amino acids. In germline, CDR1 is MNHEY, CDR2 SVGAGI. CDR3 coding DNA: TGTGCCAGCAGTTTTGGTCGGGTTTATAATTCACCCCTCCACTTT. It yields the protein CASSFGRVYNSPLHF.

This chain connects TRBV29-1 to TRBJ1-4; D is perhaps TRBD1 (5 bases). This CDR3 is 14 amino acids long. In germline, CDR1 is SQVTM, CDR2 ANQGSEA. Trimming removed 4 bases at V and 7 bases at J, with 16 bases between. The CDR3 DNA reads as TGCAGCGTTGGATCCGGGGCCGGGGGTGAAAAACTGTTTTTT. The encoded protein is CSVGSGAGGEKLFF.

The V and J genes are TRBV10-1 and TRBJ2-3; perhaps TRBD2 as D (7 bases). The CDR3 has 14 residues. Germline V gene data show CDR1 as WNHNN and CDR2 as SYGVQD (reference sequence). Trimming removed 5 bases at V and 4 bases at J, with 13 bases between. The CDR3 coding sequence is TGCGCCAGCAGTTCAGGGGAGGGCCCAGATACGCAGTATTTT. Its translation: CASSSGEGPDTQYF.

V gene TRBV30 combines with J gene TRBJ1-2, with TRBD1 as a possible D gene (6 bases). CDR1 GTSNPN and CDR2 SVGIG come from the germline V gene (reference sequence). The CDR3 runs to 12 residues. Deletions cut 4 bases from V and 5 bases from J, with 11 bases between. As DNA, the CDR3 is TGTGCCTGGAACGAAGGACAGTATGGCTACACCTTC. Protein product: CAWNEGQYGYTF.

This chain joins TRBV19 and TRBJ2-7, with 8 bases identical to TRBD1. Germline trimming cut 3 bases from V and 3 bases from J; bases unmatched to any gene: 7. Germline V lookup: CDR1 LNHDA, CDR2 SQIVND (reference sequence). The CDR3 loop spans 15 amino acids. CDR3 in amino acids: CASSMPGGALYEQYF. The CDR3, as DNA: TGTGCCAGTAGTATGCCAGGGGGCGCTCTCTACGAGCAGTACTTC.

This chain uses TRBV27 with TRBJ1-1; D possibly corresponds to TRBD1 (5 bases). Germline CDR1 MNHEY, CDR2 SMNVEV (reference sequence). The length of the CDR3 is 14 residues. Trimming stripped 8 bases from V and 1 base from J, with 14 bases between. The CDR3 reads CASGGVAGNTEAFF. In DNA form, the CDR3 reads TGTGCCAGCGGGGGGGTGGCGGGGAACACTGAAGCTTTCTTT.

The chain links TRBV6-1 to TRBJ1-2; weak D call: TRBD1 (6 bases). Germline V gene lookup returns CDR1 MNHNS and CDR2 SASEGT. The CDR3 contains 14 residues. V lost 6 bases to trimming and J lost 1 base, with 12 bases between them. The CDR3 bases are TGTGCCAGCAGGGAGACAGGATTTAACTATGGCTACACCTTC. This gives the protein CASRETGFNYGYTF.

This chain links TRBV2 with TRBJ2-5; 8 positions agree with TRBD2. Trimming took 5 bases from V and 8 from J; bases not matched to a gene: 10. The CDR3 extends over 14 amino acids. The germline CDR1 and CDR2 sequences are SNHLY and FYNNEI. Written as DNA, the CDR3 is TGTGCCAGCAGTCCCCGGACTAGCAGCTCTACCCAGTACTTC. Translating it yields CASSPRTSSSTQYF.